The 6 T cell receptor beta chains presented below share a single source sample, sequenced in a study of identical twins. TCRdb itself ran the 5' RACE reads through MiXCR, one entry per CDR3 protein. The table records roughly 750,000 distinct CDR3 sequences, about 20% of them present only once. The sample was also linked to a second study, of T cells expressing NK-cell markers.

Material: PBMCs. The receptor source for this set is a young woman in good health.

This chain joins TRBV28 and TRBJ1-6; perhaps TRBD1 as D (5 bases). The V gene lost 5 bases and the J gene lost 11 bases, with 19 bases spanning the gap. The CDR3 is 15 residues long. Germline V gene data show CDR1 as MDHEN and CDR2 as SYDVKM. This chain's CDR3 is CASSPHGTGGAPLHF. Written as DNA, the CDR3 is TGTGCCAGCAGTCCACACGGGACCGGAGGGGCACCCCTCCACTTT.

This clonotype came up a few times. The CDR3 region has the DNA TGTGCCAGCAGTTACTCTGGGACAGCGGCCTACGAGCAGTACTTC. It yields the protein CASSYSGTAAYEQYF. The chain employs TRBV6-5 and TRBJ2-7; the match to TRBD1 covers 7 bases. This CDR3 comprises 15 residues. With V trimmed by 0 bases and J by 2 bases, 4 bases remained unmatched. The germline V gene has CDR1 MNHEY and CDR2 SVGAGI.

The chain links TRBV29-1 to TRBJ1-1; D remains ambiguous. Trimming cost V 4 bases and J 6 bases, with 12 bases left between them. This CDR3 has 12 amino acids. Per the germline V gene, CDR1 is SQVTM and CDR2 is ANQGSEA. Written as DNA, the CDR3 is TGCAGCGTTGTACGGGGTAAGGCTGAAGCTTTCTTT. Translation: CSVVRGKAEAFF.

This clonotype was observed a few times. The chain combines TRBV7-9 with TRBJ2-1, with D possibly matching TRBD2 (7 bases). The CDR3 has 14 amino acids. The germline V gene encodes CDR1 SEHNR and CDR2 FQNEAQ (reference sequence). The V gene lost 7 bases and the J gene lost 3 bases, with 13 bases spanning the gap. CDR3 sequence: CASNWGGGYNEQFF. CDR3 sequence (DNA): TGTGCCAGCAACTGGGGGGGCGGCTACAATGAGCAGTTCTTC.

This clonotype came up once. The V call is TRBV25-1, the J call TRBJ2-7; D is unresolved. Trimming left V 4 bases short and J 6 bases short, with 13 bases between. The CDR3 totals 13 residues. Germline CDR1 MGHDK, CDR2 SYGVNS. CDR3 protein: CASSGMGSGEQYF. CDR3 coding DNA: TGTGCCAGCAGTGGTATGGGGTCGGGCGAGCAGTACTTC.

This clonotype was observed a handful of times. This rearrangement joins TRBV5-5 to TRBJ1-5, with 7 bases fitting TRBD1. Germline V gene data show CDR1 as SGHKS and CDR2 as YYEKEE (reference sequence). The CDR3 contains 15 residues. V shed 5 bases, J shed 5 bases, and the junction held 10 bases outside the gene matches. CDR3 nucleotide sequence: TGTGCCAGCAGAAACGGACAGGCCACCGATCAGCCCCAGCATTTT. This gives the protein CASRNGQATDQPQHF. The full variable domain, rest sourced from reference TRBV5-5 and TRBJ1-5, is DAGVTQSPTHLIKTRGQQVTLRCSPISGHKSVSWYQQVLGQGPQFIFQYYEKEERGRGNFPDRFSARQFPNYSSELNVNALLLGDSALYLCASRNGQATDQPQHFGDGTRLSIL.